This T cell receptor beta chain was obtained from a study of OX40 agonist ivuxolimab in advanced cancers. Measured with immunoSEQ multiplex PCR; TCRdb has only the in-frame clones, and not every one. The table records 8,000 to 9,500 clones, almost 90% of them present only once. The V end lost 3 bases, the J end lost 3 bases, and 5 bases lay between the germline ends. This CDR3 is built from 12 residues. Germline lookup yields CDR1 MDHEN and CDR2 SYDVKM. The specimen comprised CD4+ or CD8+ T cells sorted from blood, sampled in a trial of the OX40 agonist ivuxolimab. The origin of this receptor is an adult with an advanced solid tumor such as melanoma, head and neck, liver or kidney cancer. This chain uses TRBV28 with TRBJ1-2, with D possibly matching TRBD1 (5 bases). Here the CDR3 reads CASSFRDYGYTF. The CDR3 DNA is TGTGCCAGCAGTTTCAGGGACTATGGCTACACCTTC.